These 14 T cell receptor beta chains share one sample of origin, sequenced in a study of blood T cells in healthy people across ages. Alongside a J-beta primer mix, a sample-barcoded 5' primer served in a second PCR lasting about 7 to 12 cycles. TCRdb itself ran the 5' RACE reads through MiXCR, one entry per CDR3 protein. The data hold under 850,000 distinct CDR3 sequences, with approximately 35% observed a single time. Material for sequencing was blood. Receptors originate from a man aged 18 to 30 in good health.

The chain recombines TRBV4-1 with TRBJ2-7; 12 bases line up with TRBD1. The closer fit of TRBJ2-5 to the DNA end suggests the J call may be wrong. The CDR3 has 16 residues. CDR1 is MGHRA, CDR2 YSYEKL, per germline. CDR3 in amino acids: CASSRAGTGGLETQYF. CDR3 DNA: TGCGCCAGCAGCCGGGCCGGGACAGGGGGCCTAGAGACCCAGTACTTC.

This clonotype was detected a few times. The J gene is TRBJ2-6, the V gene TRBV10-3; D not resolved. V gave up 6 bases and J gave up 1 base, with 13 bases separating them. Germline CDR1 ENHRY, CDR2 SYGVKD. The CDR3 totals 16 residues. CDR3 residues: CAISHGVGSGANVLTF. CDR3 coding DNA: TGTGCCATCAGCCATGGTGTAGGGTCTGGGGCCAACGTCCTGACTTTC.

The CDR3 here is CASSYLGWNSPLHF. The CDR3 DNA is TGTGCCAGCAGTTACTTGGGGTGGAATTCACCCCTCCACTTT. The chain is built from TRBV7-2 and TRBJ1-6; D unclear. The V gene lost 6 bases and the J gene lost 7 bases, with 13 bases spanning the gap. The germline V gene has CDR1 SGHTA and CDR2 FQGNSA. This CDR3 has 14 amino acids.

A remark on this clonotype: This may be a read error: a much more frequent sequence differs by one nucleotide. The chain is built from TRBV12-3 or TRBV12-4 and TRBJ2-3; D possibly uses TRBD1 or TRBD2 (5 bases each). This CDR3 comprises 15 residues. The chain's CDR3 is CTSSTRDRGTDTQYF. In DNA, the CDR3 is TGTACCAGCAGTACCAGGGACCGAGGCACAGATACGCAGTATTTT.

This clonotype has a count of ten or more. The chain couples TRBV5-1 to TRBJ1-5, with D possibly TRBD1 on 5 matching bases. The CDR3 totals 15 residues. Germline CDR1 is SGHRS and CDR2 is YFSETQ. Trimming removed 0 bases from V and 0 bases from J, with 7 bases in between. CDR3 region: CASSLGQYSNQPQHF. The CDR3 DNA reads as TGCGCCAGCAGCTTGGGACAGTATAGCAATCAGCCCCAGCATTTT.

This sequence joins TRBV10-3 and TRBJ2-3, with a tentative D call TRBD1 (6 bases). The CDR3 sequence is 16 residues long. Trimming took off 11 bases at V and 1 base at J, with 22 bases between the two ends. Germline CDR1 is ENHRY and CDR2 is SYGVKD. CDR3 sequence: CAHAQSPDSRTDTQYF. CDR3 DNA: TGTGCCCACGCCCAAAGCCCGGACAGCCGCACAGATACGCAGTATTTT.

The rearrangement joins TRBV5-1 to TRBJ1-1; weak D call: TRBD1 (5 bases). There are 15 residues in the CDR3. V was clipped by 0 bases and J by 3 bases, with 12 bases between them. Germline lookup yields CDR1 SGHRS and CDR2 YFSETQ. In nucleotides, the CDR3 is TGCGCCAGCAGCTTGGGAGGGATCAGGGACACTGAAGCTTTCTTT. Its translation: CASSLGGIRDTEAFF. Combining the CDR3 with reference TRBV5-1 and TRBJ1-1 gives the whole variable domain KAGVTQTPRYLIKTRGQQVTLSCSPISGHRSVSWYQQTPGQGLQFLFEYFSETQRNKGNFPGRFSGRQFSNSRSEMNVSTLELGDSALYLCASSLGGIRDTEAFFGQGTRLTVV.

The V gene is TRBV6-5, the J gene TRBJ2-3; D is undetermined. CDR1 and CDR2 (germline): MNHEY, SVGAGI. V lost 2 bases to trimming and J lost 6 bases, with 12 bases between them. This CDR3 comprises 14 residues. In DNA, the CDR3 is TGTGCCAGCAGTTACGGGCCGGTAAAGGATACGCAGTATTTT. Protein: CASSYGPVKDTQYF.

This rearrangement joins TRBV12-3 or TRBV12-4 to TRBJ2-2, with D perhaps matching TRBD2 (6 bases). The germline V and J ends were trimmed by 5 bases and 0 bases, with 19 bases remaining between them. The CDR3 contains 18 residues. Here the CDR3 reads CASSGEERQLTNTGELFF. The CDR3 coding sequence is TGTGCCAGCAGTGGGGAGGAAAGACAACTTACGAACACCGGGGAGCTGTTTTTT.

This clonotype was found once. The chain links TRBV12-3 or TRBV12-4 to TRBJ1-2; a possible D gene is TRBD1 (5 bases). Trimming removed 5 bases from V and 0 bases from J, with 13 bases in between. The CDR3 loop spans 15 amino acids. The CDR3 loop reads CASSRTTAANYGYTF. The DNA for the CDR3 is TGTGCCAGCAGTAGGACGACAGCCGCTAACTATGGCTACACCTTC.

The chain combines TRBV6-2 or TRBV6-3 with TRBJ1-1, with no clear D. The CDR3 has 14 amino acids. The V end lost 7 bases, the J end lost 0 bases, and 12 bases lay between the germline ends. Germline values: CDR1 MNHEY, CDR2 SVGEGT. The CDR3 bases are TGTGCCAGCAAAAAGACGGGAATGAACACTGAAGCTTTCTTT. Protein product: CASKKTGMNTEAFF.

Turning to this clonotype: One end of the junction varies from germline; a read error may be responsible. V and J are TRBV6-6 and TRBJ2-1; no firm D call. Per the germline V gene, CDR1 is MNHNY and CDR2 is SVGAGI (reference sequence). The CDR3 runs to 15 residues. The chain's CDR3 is CASSYAVSSYNERFF. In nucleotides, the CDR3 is TGTGCCAGCAGTTATGCCGTTAGCTCCTACAATGAGCGGTTCTTC.

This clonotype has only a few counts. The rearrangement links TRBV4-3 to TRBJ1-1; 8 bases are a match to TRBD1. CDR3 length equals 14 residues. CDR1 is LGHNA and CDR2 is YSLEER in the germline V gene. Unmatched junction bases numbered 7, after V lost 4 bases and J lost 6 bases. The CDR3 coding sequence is TGCGCCAGCAGCCTTGGACAGGGAGAATCTGAAGCTTTCTTT. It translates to CASSLGQGESEAFF.

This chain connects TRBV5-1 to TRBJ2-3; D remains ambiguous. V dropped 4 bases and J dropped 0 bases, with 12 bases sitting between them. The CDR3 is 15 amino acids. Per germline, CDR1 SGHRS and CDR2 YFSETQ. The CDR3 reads CASSPTLFSTDTQYF. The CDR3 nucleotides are TGCGCCAGCAGCCCGACCCTATTTAGCACAGATACGCAGTATTTT.